Each of the 32 T cell receptor beta chains below was sequenced from the same sample in a study of T cell responses to AZD1222 COVID-19 vaccine. Some clones are missing from TCRdb's copy, which holds only in-frame ones; the method was immunoSEQ multiplex PCR. Seen here are just under 95,000 clones, approximately 90% observed once, and the top ten hold 20% to 25%. Sequenced material: peripheral blood, taken on day 0 of AZD1222 vaccination. The receptors shown here come from an adult in good health.

This chain links TRBV14 with TRBJ2-7, with TRBD1 identical over 7 bases. V lost 1 base and J lost 7; bases outside the gene matches: 4. Germline CDR1 reads SGHDN; CDR2 reads FVKESK. This CDR3 spans 13 amino acids. The CDR3 DNA reads as TGTGCCAGCAGCCAAGTAGGGGGCGGTGAGCAGTACTTC. Amino acid sequence: CASSQVGGGEQYF.

As to this clone: In the same sample, other DNA sequences code for this CDR3. The chain couples TRBV6-5 to TRBJ2-7; 9 nucleotides match TRBD2. Germline V gene sequence: CDR1 MNHEY, CDR2 SVGAGI. Germline trimming cut 0 bases from V and 2 bases from J; bases unmatched to any gene: 2. This CDR3 is 15 amino acids long. CDR3 in DNA: TGTGCCAGCAGTTACTCTTTAGCGGGGGCCTACGAGCAGTACTTC. Translation: CASSYSLAGAYEQYF.

V is TRBV7-6 and J is TRBJ1-4, with no clear D. This CDR3 contains 17 residues. Trimming pared 5 bases from V and 0 bases from J, leaving 16 bases between. Germline V lookup: CDR1 SGHVS, CDR2 FNYEAQ. CDR3 nucleotide sequence: TGTGCCAGCAGCCTAGGTCCGGTCATGGCAACTAATGAAAAACTGTTTTTT. Its protein product is CASSLGPVMATNEKLFF.

The chain joins TRBV10-3 to TRBJ2-7; D perhaps matches TRBD2 (7 bases). In germline, CDR1 is ENHRY, CDR2 SYGVKD. The CDR3 spans 14 residues. V gave up 11 bases and J gave up 2 bases, with 19 bases separating them. The CDR3 DNA sequence: TGTGCCTCATCCGTGGGGGGGGCGACCTACGAGCAGTACTTC. Amino acid sequence: CASSVGGATYEQYF.

The V gene is TRBV5-4, the J gene TRBJ1-4, with no clear D. CDR3 length: 15 amino acids. CDR1 SGHNT and CDR2 YYREEE come from the germline V gene (reference sequence). Deletions cut 3 bases from V and 0 bases from J, with 9 bases between. The CDR3 DNA reads TGTGCCAGCAGCTCGGCTAGGACAACTAATGAAAAACTGTTTTTT. Encoded protein: CASSSARTTNEKLFF.

The V call is TRBV3-1 (or the pseudogene TRBV3-2), the J call TRBJ2-3, with TRBD2 matching 7 bases. After removal of 4 bases from V and 6 bases from J, the junction contained 25 bases not matched to a gene. CDR1 and CDR2 from the germline V gene are LGHDT and YNNKEL (reference sequence). The CDR3 is 20 amino acids. Written as DNA, the CDR3 is TGTGCCAGCAGCCCCGACGAGGGGCCTACTAGCGTCAAAGGGTCGGATACGCAGTATTTT. Translating it yields CASSPDEGPTSVKGSDTQYF.

The CDR3 reads CSVAGYRDQPQHF. CDR3 coding DNA: TGCAGCGTTGCGGGATACAGGGATCAGCCCCAGCATTTT. The chain couples TRBV29-1 to TRBJ1-5; tentatively, D is TRBD1 (6 bases). The CDR3 extends over 13 amino acids. Deletions cut 4 bases from V and 5 bases from J, with 12 bases between. Germline loops: CDR1 SQVTM, CDR2 ANQGSEA.

As concerns this clone: One junction end disagrees with the germline gene, perhaps due to a read error. This sequence joins TRBV30 and TRBJ1-4; 7 nucleotides line up with TRBD1. The CDR3 contains 13 residues. Germline V lookup: CDR1 GTSNPN, CDR2 SVGIG (reference sequence). CDR3 in DNA: TGTGCCTGGAGTCTGAATCCCAAGACAGGGTCCTTATTT. Its protein product is CAWSLNPKTGSLF.

The J gene is TRBJ2-3, the V gene TRBV7-2, with D hard to call. The CDR3 is made up of 16 amino acids. The germline CDR1 and CDR2 sequences are SGHTA and FQGNSA. V lost 2 bases to trimming and J lost 2 bases, with 14 bases between them. The chain's CDR3 is CASSLSIQALTDTQYF. The CDR3 DNA follows: TGTGCCAGCAGCTTATCTATCCAGGCACTCACAGATACGCAGTATTTT.

The CDR3 DNA reads TGTGCCAGCTCACCAAGCAGGGGTAACTATGGCTACACCTTC. This translates into CASSPSRGNYGYTF. The chain has TRBV18 and TRBJ1-2; D is possibly TRBD1 (6 bases). Germline lookup yields CDR1 KGHSH and CDR2 LQKENI. Trimming took off 2 bases at V and 1 base at J, with 8 bases between the two ends. The CDR3 is 14 residues long.

The V and J genes are TRBV7-3 and TRBJ2-7, with 7 bases identical to TRBD1. The CDR3 runs 14 residues. V was pared by 5 bases and J by 6 bases, with 10 bases of the junction left unmatched. Germline V gene data show CDR1 as SGHTA and CDR2 as FQGTGA. CDR3 protein: CASSQPGQNTEQYF. The CDR3 coding sequence is TGTGCCAGCAGCCAACCGGGACAGAACACCGAGCAGTACTTC.

For the CDR3, the DNA is TGCGCCAGCAGTCAATCAGGCAGGAGGAGCTCCTACGAGCAGTACTTC. It yields the protein CASSQSGRRSSYEQYF. The V gene is TRBV23-1, the J gene TRBJ2-7; D may be TRBD2 (5 bases). TRBV23-1 is an ORF; its function is uncertain. With 0 bases removed from V and 0 bases from J, the gap between germline ends came to 12 bases. This CDR3 has 16 residues.

A single count supports this clone. V usage is TRBV5-4 and J usage is TRBJ1-3; D unresolved. Germline V gene lookup returns CDR1 SGHNT and CDR2 YYREEE (reference sequence). V lost 5 bases and J lost 9, with 15 bases in between. The CDR3 runs to 13 residues. The DNA for the CDR3 is TGTGCCAGCAGTCTTCTCGGGGTTGGCACCATATATTTT. Protein sequence: CASSLLGVGTIYF.

CDR3 bases: TGTGCCAGTAGTATCCGGGAATCCTACGAGCAGTACTTC. Amino acids: CASSIRESYEQYF. The chain recombines TRBV19 with TRBJ2-7, with D possibly TRBD2 on 5 matching bases. The CDR3 contains 13 residues. V was cut by 3 bases and J by 1 base, with 7 bases left in between. Germline CDR1 reads LNHDA; CDR2 reads SQIVND (reference sequence).

This chain links TRBV18 with TRBJ1-6, with TRBD1 identical over 9 bases. Germline loops: CDR1 KGHSH, CDR2 LQKENI. This CDR3 has 15 amino acids. Trimming cost V 0 bases and J 7 bases; bases outside gene matches: 1. CDR3 region: CASSPPQGANSPLHF. The DNA of the CDR3 is TGTGCCAGCTCACCACCACAGGGGGCGAATTCACCCCTCCACTTT. The variable domain in full, completed from reference TRBV18 and TRBJ1-6, reads NAGVMQNPRHLVRRRGQEARLRCSPMKGHSHVYWYRQLPEEGLKFMVYLQKENIIDESGMPKERFSAEFPKEGPSILRIQQVVRGDSAAYFCASSPPQGANSPLHFGNGTRLTVT.

The chain couples TRBV5-1 to TRBJ1-4; 12 bases agree with TRBD1. The CDR3 has 17 amino acids. V was pared by 2 bases and J by 7 bases, with 9 bases of the junction left unmatched. Germline lookup yields CDR1 SGHRS and CDR2 YFSETQ. CDR3 sequence (DNA): TGCGCCAGCAGCTTACCGGGACAGGGGGCAAGTAGTGAAAAACTGTTTTTT. It yields the protein CASSLPGQGASSEKLFF.

V is TRBV9 and J is TRBJ2-1; D uncertain. The germline V and J ends were trimmed by 3 bases and 1 base, with 17 bases remaining between them. Germline CDR1 is SGDLS and CDR2 is YYNGEE. The CDR3 runs 17 residues. The CDR3 protein is CASSERSDARSYNEQFF. CDR3 nucleotides: TGTGCCAGCAGCGAACGCAGTGACGCCCGTTCCTACAATGAGCAGTTCTTC.

The DNA for the CDR3 is TGTGCCAGCAGTCATACCGGGACTAGCGGCACAGATACGCAGTATTTT. This codes for CASSHTGTSGTDTQYF. The V and J genes are TRBV6-6 and TRBJ2-3; 10 bases are shared with TRBD2. The CDR3 is 16 residues long. Losses at the gene ends were 5 bases for V and 1 base for J; bases not matched to a gene: 6. The V gene's germline CDR1 is MNHNY and CDR2 SVGAGI (reference sequence).

The rearrangement joins TRBV2 to TRBJ1-2; D is unresolved. The CDR3 totals 14 residues. CDR1 and CDR2 from the germline V gene are SNHLY and FYNNEI. V shed 4 bases and J shed 4 bases, with 13 bases lying between them. CDR3 sequence reads: CASSASFESYGYTF. The CDR3 region has the DNA TGTGCCAGCAGTGCTTCGTTTGAAAGCTATGGCTACACCTTC.

This chain connects TRBV5-4 to TRBJ2-6; D assignment may be TRBD1 or TRBD2 (5 bases each). Trimming stripped 3 bases from V and 3 bases from J, with 25 bases between. Germline V gene lookup returns CDR1 SGHNT and CDR2 YYREEE (reference sequence). This CDR3 is 20 amino acids long. In DNA form, the CDR3 reads TGTGCCAGCAGCTCCCCCGTAGGGCAGGGACCGCCTAGTGGGGCCAACGTCCTGACTTTC. This translates into CASSSPVGQGPPSGANVLTF.

The chain employs TRBV28 and TRBJ2-7, with 7 bases lining up with TRBD1. V was clipped by 6 bases and J by 4 bases; unmatched bases: 6. Germline values: CDR1 MDHEN, CDR2 SYDVKM. This CDR3 has 13 residues. This chain's CDR3 is CASRRDSRYEQYF. Written as DNA, the CDR3 is TGTGCCAGCAGACGGGACAGTCGGTACGAGCAGTACTTC.

The chain joins TRBV2 to TRBJ1-6, with a tentative D call TRBD1 (6 bases). The CDR3 covers 12 residues. V lost 9 bases and J lost 7, with 10 bases in between. Germline lookup yields CDR1 SNHLY and CDR2 FYNNEI. CDR3 nucleotides: TGTGCCAGACAGGGAAGCAATTCACCCCTCCACTTT. It is translated as CARQGSNSPLHF.

This chain links TRBV6-5 with TRBJ1-6; no clear D. This CDR3 is built from 15 residues. The V gene's germline CDR1 is MNHEY and CDR2 SVGAGI. Trimming pared 2 bases from V and 8 bases from J, leaving 13 bases between. DNA of the CDR3: TGTGCCAGCAGTTACGCAGGCCTCAGTGATTCACCCCTCCACTTT. Translated, it gives CASSYAGLSDSPLHF.

The V call is TRBV7-3, the J call TRBJ1-4; D is unresolved. The germline V gene encodes CDR1 SGHTA and CDR2 FQGTGA. V lost 4 bases to trimming and J lost 8 bases, with 20 bases between them. CDR3 length equals 16 residues. This CDR3 reads CASSWAGTWRREKLFF. DNA of the CDR3: TGTGCCAGCAGCTGGGCAGGTACATGGAGGAGAGAAAAACTGTTTTTT.

This clone was observed once. The chain employs TRBV7-8 and TRBJ2-7, with D tentatively TRBD1 (5 bases). Trimming pared 1 base from V and 1 base from J, leaving 5 bases between. The CDR3 is made up of 13 amino acids. Germline CDR1 is SGHVS and CDR2 is FQNEAQ. In nucleotides, the CDR3 is TGTGCCAGCAGCTTAGACAGGTCCTACGAGCAGTACTTC. Translating it yields CASSLDRSYEQYF.

V gene TRBV11-2 combines with J gene TRBJ1-6; perhaps TRBD1 as D (5 bases). V was clipped by 4 bases and J by 7 bases, with 11 bases between them. Germline-derived CDR1 and CDR2 are SGHAT and FQNNGV. The CDR3 is 14 amino acids. DNA of the CDR3: TGTGCCAGCAGCTCCTCCGGGGCCAATTCACCCCTCCACTTT. Protein sequence: CASSSSGANSPLHF.

This rearrangement joins TRBV19 to TRBJ2-7; 11 bases are a match to TRBD1. Germline V CDR1 and CDR2: LNHDA, SQIVND (reference sequence). J lost 3 bases, V lost 6 bases, and 10 bases had no gene match. The CDR3 sequence is 16 residues long. The CDR3 region is CASSDLAGTGGYEQYF. CDR3 bases: TGTGCCAGTAGCGACCTTGCCGGGACAGGGGGCTACGAGCAGTACTTC.

This chain links TRBV28 with TRBJ1-1; 9 positions agree with TRBD1. The CDR3 spans 15 residues. J gave up 2 bases and V 7 bases, and 8 bases lay outside the gene matches. The germline V gene has CDR1 MDHEN and CDR2 SYDVKM. The CDR3 nucleotides read TGTGCCAGCACCCCTTGGGGACAGGGCAACACTGAAGCTTTCTTT. Protein: CASTPWGQGNTEAFF. The full variable domain, completed using reference TRBV28 and TRBJ1-1, is DVKVTQSSRYLVKRTGEKVFLECVQDMDHENMFWYRQDPGLGLRLIYFSYDVKMKEKGDIPEGYSVSREKKERFSLILESASTNQTSMYLCASTPWGQGNTEAFFGQGTRLTVV.

V usage is TRBV6-1 and J usage is TRBJ1-2, with a tentative D call TRBD1 (6 bases). Trimming stripped 0 bases from V and 0 bases from J, with 14 bases between. CDR1 is MNHNS and CDR2 is SASEGT in the germline V gene. CDR3 length: 17 amino acids. CDR3 amino acids: CASSEALQGIPNYGYTF. The CDR3 DNA reads as TGTGCCAGCAGTGAAGCGCTTCAGGGGATCCCTAACTATGGCTACACCTTC.

The CDR3 here is CASSPTGGNEQFF. The CDR3 DNA reads TGTGCCAGCAGTCCCACAGGGGGGAATGAGCAGTTCTTC. The chain joins TRBV6-5 to TRBJ2-1, with 8 bases identical to TRBD1. This CDR3 region has 13 residues. The germline gives CDR1 MNHEY, CDR2 SVGAGI. The V and J ends lost 5 bases and 7 bases, in that order; junction bases with no gene match: 4.

CDR3 sequence (DNA): TGTGCCACCAGCAGAGATCCACAGGCGTCGGGGGAAAAACTGTTTTTT. Amino acids: CATSRDPQASGEKLFF. The chain carries TRBV15 and TRBJ1-4, with a weak D call TRBD1 (5 bases). CDR3 length equals 16 residues. Germline V gives CDR1 LNHNV, CDR2 YYDKDF (reference sequence). V was pared by 0 bases and J by 8 bases, with 16 bases between.

V and J are TRBV19 and TRBJ2-7; 8 bases fit TRBD1. J gave up 0 bases and V 4 bases, and 5 bases lay outside the gene matches. Germline lookup yields CDR1 LNHDA and CDR2 SQIVND (reference sequence). The CDR3 extends over 15 amino acids. CDR3 nucleotides: TGTGCCAGTAGTAGATCCGGGACAGGCTCCTACGAGCAGTACTTC. Amino acids: CASSRSGTGSYEQYF.